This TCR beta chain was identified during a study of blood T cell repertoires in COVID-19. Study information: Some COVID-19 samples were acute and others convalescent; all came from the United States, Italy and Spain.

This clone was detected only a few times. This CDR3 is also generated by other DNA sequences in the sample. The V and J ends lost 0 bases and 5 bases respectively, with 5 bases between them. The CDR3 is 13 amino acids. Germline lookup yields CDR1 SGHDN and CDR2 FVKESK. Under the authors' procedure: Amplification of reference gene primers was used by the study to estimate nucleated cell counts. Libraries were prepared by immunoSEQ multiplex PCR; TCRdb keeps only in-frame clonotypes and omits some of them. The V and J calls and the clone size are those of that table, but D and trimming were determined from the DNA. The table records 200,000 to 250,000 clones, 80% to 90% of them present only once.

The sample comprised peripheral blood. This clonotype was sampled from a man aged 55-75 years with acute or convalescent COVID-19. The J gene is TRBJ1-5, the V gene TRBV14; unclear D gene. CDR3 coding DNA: TGTGCCAGCAGCCAAGAGAGAGATCAGCCCCAGCATTTT. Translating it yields CASSQERDQPQHF.